Following are 23 T cell receptor beta chains from one sample sequenced in a study of regulatory T cells in long-lasting Graves disease. The time point was: newly diagnosed GD, antithyroid drugs for less than 3 months. Generation of the TCR library employed RNA extracted from PBMCs. Sequencing libraries for TCR beta were prepared with iRepertoire HTBI primers and Arm-PCR of CDR3 regions. TCRdb re-derived calls from the multiplex PCR reads in MiXCR, one entry per CDR3 protein. The data contain over 300,000 distinct CDR3 sequences, around a sixth of them singletons. Here the sequenced sample was peripheral blood mononuclear cells (PBMCs), taken at new diagnosis, from a patient treated with antithyroid drugs. The receptors were sampled from a female donor with Graves disease.

The table lists this clonotype with a few counts. This chain uses TRBV6-1 with TRBJ2-1, with 9 bases aligning to TRBD1. V shed 6 bases, J shed 4 bases, and the junction held 7 bases outside the gene matches. This CDR3 contains 15 residues. The germline CDR1 and CDR2 sequences are MNHNS and SASEGT. CDR3 in DNA: TGTGCCAGCAGACGGGACAGGGAATCGTACAATGAGCAGTTCTTC. It specifies CASRRDRESYNEQFF.

This CDR3 reads CASSIEGDILYGYTF. Written as DNA, the CDR3 is TGTGCCAGTAGTATAGAGGGGGACATCCTCTATGGCTACACCTTC. This chain connects TRBV19 to TRBJ1-2, with TRBD1 as a possible D gene (6 bases). The germline V gene has CDR1 LNHDA and CDR2 SQIVND (reference sequence). The CDR3 consists of 15 residues. Trimming took 0 bases from V and 4 from J, leaving 12 bases between them.

This clonotype was recorded many times. The chain recombines TRBV3-1 with TRBJ1-1; 7 nucleotides agree with TRBD1. Germline assignment: CDR1 LGHDT and CDR2 YNNKEL (reference sequence). The CDR3 contains 13 residues. V was clipped by 0 bases and J by 8 bases; unmatched bases: 3. CDR3 nucleotides: TGTGCCAGCAGCCAAGACAGGGGGGACGAAGCTTTCTTT. Amino acid sequence: CASSQDRGDEAFF.

This clonotype was recorded at least ten times. The chain employs TRBV20-1 and TRBJ1-2, with D uncertain. V lost 0 bases to trimming and J lost 3 bases, with 20 bases between them. The CDR3 sequence is 17 residues long. Germline V gives CDR1 DFQATT, CDR2 SNEGSKA (reference sequence). The CDR3 nucleotides read TGCAGTGCTAGAGATATTCGGGCCAACCGCCTGGACTATGGCTACACCTTC. Its protein is CSARDIRANRLDYGYTF.

Ten or more counts support this clonotype. The genes are TRBV12-3 or TRBV12-4 and TRBJ1-6; no definite D call. V lost 7 bases, J lost 5 bases, and 6 bases lay in between. The CDR3 contains 12 residues. The CDR3 region has the DNA TGTGCCAGCACAGAGAATAATTCACCCCTCCACTTT. The encoded protein is CASTENNSPLHF.

The chain carries TRBV11-1 and TRBJ2-3; TRBD1 aligns across 8 bases. Near its end, the DNA agrees better with TRBJ2-5, so the J call may be wrong. The CDR3 loop spans 15 amino acids. Germline V gene sequence: CDR1 SGHAT, CDR2 FQDESV (reference sequence). This chain's CDR3 is CASSSQRQGRETQYF. The CDR3 nucleotides are TGTGCCAGCAGCAGCCAAAGACAGGGGCGGGAGACCCAGTACTTC.

In its sample, this clonotype was seen many times. The V call is TRBV27, the J call TRBJ1-2; D gene unclear. The germline gives CDR1 MNHEY, CDR2 SMNVEV (reference sequence). V lost 2 bases and J 0 bases, leaving 10 bases between the germline ends. This CDR3 spans 15 amino acids. The CDR3: CASSLSGLPNYGYTF. The CDR3 DNA is TGTGCCAGCAGTTTAAGTGGACTTCCTAACTATGGCTACACCTTC.

The V gene is TRBV28, the J gene TRBJ2-7, with 8 bases lining up with TRBD1. With V trimmed by 5 bases and J by 1 base, 10 bases remained unmatched. The germline CDR1 and CDR2 sequences are MDHEN and SYDVKM. CDR3 size: 16 residues. This chain's CDR3 is CASSLPTTGASYEQYF. In DNA, the CDR3 is TGTGCCAGCAGTCTACCGACGACAGGGGCTTCCTACGAGCAGTACTTC.

This clonotype was counted many times. The chain has TRBV6-1 and TRBJ1-1; D remains ambiguous. V was cut by 7 bases and J by 1 base, with 13 bases left in between. The CDR3 sequence is 14 residues long. CDR1 is MNHNS, CDR2 SASEGT, per germline. The CDR3 DNA sequence: TGTGCCAGCACTGACAAGTGGAGGAACACTGAAGCTTTCTTT. Protein: CASTDKWRNTEAFF.

As concerns this clonotype: One junction end does not reproduce the germline sequence, and a read error may be involved. This chain joins TRBV12-3 or TRBV12-4 and TRBJ2-2; D call uncertain. CDR3 size: 13 residues. The CDR3 loop reads CVSSPLATGELFF. CDR3 nucleotides: TGTGTCAGCAGCCCACTCGCCACCGGGGAGCTGTTTTTT.

This clonotype was recorded many times. V is TRBV27 and J is TRBJ1-4; 7 bases align to TRBD1. V lost 0 bases to trimming and J lost 5 bases; unmatched junction nucleotides: 3. The length of the CDR3 is 15 residues. Looked up from germline, CDR1 is MNHEY and CDR2 is SMNVEV (reference sequence). CDR3 sequence: CASSLSGTDNEKLFF. The CDR3 bases are TGTGCCAGCAGTTTATCCGGGACAGACAATGAAAAACTGTTTTTT. The full variable domain, its missing parts supplied by reference TRBV27 and TRBJ1-4, is EAQVTQNPRYLITVTGKKLTVTCSQNMNHEYMSWYRQDPGLGLRQIYYSMNVEVTDKGDVPEGYKVSRKEKRNFPLILESPSPNQTSLYFCASSLSGTDNEKLFFGSGTQLSVL.

This clonotype was seen many times. The chain recombines TRBV9 with TRBJ2-3, with a possible D match to TRBD1 (5 bases). The V gene lost 0 bases and the J gene lost 2 bases, with 7 bases spanning the gap. The CDR3 is 14 residues long. Germline CDR1 SGDLS, CDR2 YYNGEE. CDR3 region: CASSVGQITDTQYF. For the CDR3, the DNA is TGTGCCAGCAGCGTAGGACAGATCACAGATACGCAGTATTTT.

This clonotype was detected ten times or more. This rearrangement joins TRBV6-2 or TRBV6-3 to TRBJ2-3; D is possibly TRBD2 (6 bases). V gave up 10 bases and J gave up 1 base, with 12 bases separating them. The CDR3 totals 13 residues. Looked up from germline, CDR1 is MNHEY and CDR2 is SVGEGT. The CDR3 DNA sequence: TGTGCCACCCTACAGCGGGGCACAGATACGCAGTATTTT. Protein sequence: CATLQRGTDTQYF.

This clonotype was counted ten times or more. The rearrangement uses TRBV6-2 or TRBV6-3 and TRBJ1-5; 12 nucleotides match TRBD1. Germline CDR1 reads MNHEY; CDR2 reads SVGEGT. The CDR3 covers 17 residues. V shed 2 bases, J shed 4 bases, and the junction held 6 bases outside the gene matches. The CDR3 here is CASSYPGQGALNQPQHF. The DNA of the CDR3 is TGTGCCAGCAGTTACCCGGGACAGGGGGCCTTAAATCAGCCCCAGCATTTT.

This clonotype was picked up many times. The chain is built from TRBV7-9 and TRBJ1-2; D possibly corresponds to TRBD1 (5 bases). Germline V CDR1 and CDR2: SEHNR, FQNEAQ (reference sequence). Trimming took 8 bases from V and 4 from J, leaving 8 bases between them. The CDR3 length is 11 residues. CDR3 nucleotide sequence: TGTGCCAGCGGCGACAGCTATGGCTACACCTTC. Protein: CASGDSYGYTF. The variable domain in full, with the rest retrieved from reference TRBV7-9 and TRBJ1-2, is DTGVSQNPRHKITKRGQNVTFRCDPISEHNRLYWYRQTLGQGPEFLTYFQNEAQLEKSRLLSDRFSAERPKGSFSTLEIQRTEQGDSAMYLCASGDSYGYTFGSGTRLTVV.

About this clonotype itself: Just one base apart from a much larger clone, this may be a read error. This chain connects TRBV6-2 or TRBV6-3 to TRBJ2-7; 7 bases line up with TRBD1. Looked up from germline, CDR1 is MNHEY and CDR2 is SVGEGT. This CDR3 has 15 amino acids. This CDR3 is CASSRGTEFSYERYF. The CDR3 coding sequence is TGTGCCAGCAGCCGAGGGACAGAGTTCTCCTACGAGCGGTACTTC.

This clonotype showed up many times. The chain is built from TRBV11-2 and TRBJ1-1; a possible D gene is TRBD1 (5 bases). Germline V CDR1 and CDR2: SGHAT, FQNNGV. The CDR3 extends over 13 amino acids. Trimming took 1 base from V and 6 from J, leaving 9 bases between them. CDR3 sequence (DNA): TGTGCCAGCAGCTTAGGACAGACCCCTGAAGCTTTCTTT. Its translation is CASSLGQTPEAFF.

Many counts were recorded for this clonotype. The chain links TRBV12-3 or TRBV12-4 to TRBJ2-3; 8 bases are a match to TRBD2. J lost 5 bases, V lost 3 bases, and 10 bases had no gene match. The length of the CDR3 is 16 residues. CDR3 in amino acids: CASSFLAGPAVDTQYF. The CDR3 DNA follows: TGTGCCAGCAGTTTCTTAGCGGGACCCGCGGTAGATACGCAGTATTTT.

This clonotype was counted at least ten times. The chain carries TRBV5-1 and TRBJ1-2; tentative D call: TRBD1 (5 bases). The germline gives CDR1 SGHRS, CDR2 YFSETQ. This CDR3 spans 15 amino acids. V shed 9 bases and J shed 8 bases, with 26 bases lying between them. CDR3 nucleotides: TGCGCCACCCGACTGTACCCGGGACCGGGGGACGGCTACACCTTC. Encoded protein: CATRLYPGPGDGYTF.

This sequence joins TRBV29-1 and TRBJ1-2; D unclear. The V gene lost 3 bases and the J gene lost 9 bases, with 11 bases spanning the gap. Germline loops: CDR1 SQVTM, CDR2 ANQGSEA. CDR3 size: 11 residues. The CDR3 reads CSVERDGRYTF. In DNA form, the CDR3 reads TGCAGCGTTGAGAGAGACGGCCGCTACACCTTC.

This clonotype has a count of ten or more. V gene TRBV11-2 combines with J gene TRBJ1-1; D remains unclear. V lost 6 bases and J 4 bases, leaving 15 bases between the germline ends. This CDR3 comprises 14 residues. Per germline, CDR1 SGHAT and CDR2 FQNNGV. CDR3 protein: CASRYSRAGTEAFF. In nucleotides, the CDR3 is TGTGCCAGCAGATACTCTCGGGCGGGCACTGAAGCTTTCTTT.

This clonotype is a singleton in its sample. The rearrangement uses TRBV6-2 or TRBV6-3 and TRBJ2-5; 9 bases line up with TRBD2. From germline, CDR1 is MNHEY and CDR2 SVGEGT. V gave up 7 bases and J gave up 3 bases; unmatched junction bases: 3. The CDR3 totals 13 residues. The CDR3 sequence: CASTAGGKETQYF. Written as DNA, the CDR3 is TGTGCCAGCACGGCGGGAGGGAAAGAGACCCAGTACTTC.

This clonotype was counted at least ten times. The chain couples TRBV12-3 or TRBV12-4 to TRBJ1-2; possibly TRBD1 for D (5 bases). V was trimmed by 5 bases and J by 4 bases, leaving 11 bases between them. There are 13 residues in the CDR3. The CDR3 DNA follows: TGTGCCAGCAGTCCAACAGGATCCTATGGCTACACCTTC. It codes for CASSPTGSYGYTF.